These 23 T cell receptor beta chains originate from one sample sequenced in a study of blood T cell repertoires in COVID-19. The repertoire was sequenced with immunoSEQ multiplex PCR; TCRdb's copy has only in-frame clones and lacks some. The sample carries about 200,000 clones, around four fifths recorded once. The sample consisted of peripheral blood. The receptors shown here come from a man in his fifties or sixties with COVID-19, enrolled during active disease.

The V and J genes are TRBV2 and TRBJ2-7; 7 bases are a match to TRBD1. The junction had 8 bases not matched to a gene; V was cut back by 3 bases and J by 6 bases. CDR1 SNHLY and CDR2 FYNNEI come from the germline V gene. CDR3 length: 14 amino acids. CDR3 in amino acids: CASSDRQGPSEQYF. In DNA form, the CDR3 reads TGTGCCAGCAGTGATAGACAGGGACCCAGCGAGCAGTACTTC.

The chain combines TRBV7-6 with TRBJ1-1, with D tentatively TRBD1 (6 bases). Trimming shortened V by 1 base and J by 1 base, and 13 bases separated the two germline ends. This CDR3 spans 16 amino acids. Germline CDR1 SGHVS, CDR2 FNYEAQ. The CDR3 loop is CASSLGSRQANTEAFF. DNA of the CDR3: TGTGCCAGCAGCTTAGGCTCGCGACAGGCGAACACTGAAGCTTTCTTT.

The chain carries TRBV28 and TRBJ1-6, with 11 bases aligning to TRBD1. Losses at the gene ends were 5 bases for V and 15 bases for J; bases not matched to a gene: 12. The CDR3 is 15 amino acids. Germline assignment: CDR1 MDHEN and CDR2 SYDVKM. CDR3 protein: CASSIPGQGVQLLHF. CDR3 DNA sequence: TGTGCCAGCAGTATACCGGGACAGGGGGTTCAGCTCCTCCACTTT. Full variable domain (outside the CDR3, taken from reference TRBV28 and TRBJ1-6): DVKVTQSSRYLVKRTGEKVFLECVQDMDHENMFWYRQDPGLGLRLIYFSYDVKMKEKGDIPEGYSVSREKKERFSLILESASTNQTSMYLCASSIPGQGVQLLHFGNGTRLTVT.

The chain carries TRBV6-6 and TRBJ2-3; a possible D gene is TRBD2 (6 bases). V lost 2 bases to trimming and J lost 1 base, with 10 bases between them. The CDR3 loop spans 15 amino acids. In germline, CDR1 is MNHNY, CDR2 SVGAGI (reference sequence). The CDR3 bases are TGTGCCAGCAGTTACAGGACGGGAGGCACAGATACGCAGTATTTT. The encoded protein is CASSYRTGGTDTQYF.

The chain has TRBV30 and TRBJ1-2, with a possible D match to TRBD1 (5 bases). The germline V gene has CDR1 GTSNPN and CDR2 SVGIG (reference sequence). The CDR3 consists of 13 residues. V lost 4 bases, J lost 4 bases, and 13 bases lay in between. The CDR3 sequence: CAWKPQGPYGYTF. CDR3 bases: TGTGCCTGGAAGCCCCAGGGCCCCTATGGCTACACCTTC.

V gene TRBV7-6 combines with J gene TRBJ2-2, with 10 bases aligning to TRBD2. The length of the CDR3 is 15 residues. The V gene end was trimmed by 4 bases and the J gene end by 6 bases; junction bases not matched to a gene: 5. Germline V gene lookup returns CDR1 SGHVS and CDR2 FNYEAQ. This chain's CDR3 is CASSSTSGTSGELFF. The DNA of the CDR3 is TGTGCCAGCAGCTCTACTAGCGGGACGTCCGGGGAGCTGTTTTTT.

The chain couples TRBV4-1 to TRBJ2-2, with 10 bases that match TRBD1. CDR1 is MGHRA, CDR2 YSYEKL, per germline. V dropped 3 bases and J dropped 6; count of bases not matched to a gene: 7. This CDR3 contains 16 residues. Here the CDR3 reads CASSQEGTGASGELFF. CDR3 nucleotide sequence: TGCGCCAGCAGCCAGGAAGGGACAGGGGCATCCGGGGAGCTGTTTTTT.

The rearrangement links TRBV7-8 to TRBJ1-6, with 10 bases lining up with TRBD1. Germline V gene sequence: CDR1 SGHVS, CDR2 FQNEAQ. The CDR3 consists of 23 residues. V was pared by 5 bases and J by 0 bases, with 22 bases of the junction left unmatched. CDR3 protein: CASSQLHWTGGTTWGSYNSPLHF. The CDR3, as DNA: TGTGCCAGCAGCCAACTCCACTGGACAGGGGGAACCACTTGGGGCTCCTATAATTCACCCCTCCACTTT.

This clone was recorded only once. V and J are TRBV3-1 (or the pseudogene TRBV3-2) and TRBJ1-5; no clear D gene. This CDR3 comprises 17 residues. Looked up from germline, CDR1 is LGHDT and CDR2 is YNNKEL (reference sequence). V was clipped by 2 bases and J by 2 bases, with 16 bases between them. This CDR3 is CASSQSSVSRGNQPQHF. CDR3 bases: TGTGCCAGCAGCCAAAGTAGTGTATCTCGGGGCAATCAGCCCCAGCATTTT.

The V and J genes are TRBV6-1 and TRBJ2-1; a weak D match, TRBD2 (5 bases). Trimming left V 4 bases short and J 5 bases short, with 18 bases between. The germline CDR1 and CDR2 sequences are MNHNS and SASEGT. The CDR3 extends over 16 amino acids. The CDR3 DNA is TGTGCCAGCAGTGGGGCCTTCGGCGGGTCCGACAATGAGCAGTTCTTC. It yields the protein CASSGAFGGSDNEQFF.

J is TRBJ1-4 and V is TRBV6-5; D possibly corresponds to TRBD1 (6 bases). Germline CDR1 is MNHEY and CDR2 is SVGAGI. The CDR3 is 14 residues long. Deletions cut 6 bases from V and 8 bases from J, with 16 bases between. For the CDR3, the DNA is TGTGCCAGCAGCCCCCGGGGGGCTGGGGAAAAACTGTTTTTT. Encoded protein: CASSPRGAGEKLFF.

This sequence joins TRBV5-1 and TRBJ1-6, with D maybe TRBD1 (6 bases). Between the trimmed V and J ends, which lost 0 bases and 5 bases, there was a span of 6 bases. The CDR3 covers 14 residues. The germline V gene encodes CDR1 SGHRS and CDR2 YFSETQ. The CDR3 reads CASSLGTDNSPLHF. The CDR3 DNA reads as TGCGCCAGCAGCTTGGGGACAGATAATTCACCCCTCCACTTT.

The chain carries TRBV19 and TRBJ2-3, with 11 bases aligning to TRBD2. The trim removed 5 bases at V and 1 base at J, leaving 5 bases unmatched. Germline V gene sequence: CDR1 LNHDA, CDR2 SQIVND (reference sequence). The CDR3 sequence is 16 residues long. The CDR3 sequence: CASSAGTSGRTDTQYF. In DNA, the CDR3 is TGTGCCAGTAGTGCCGGGACTAGCGGACGCACAGATACGCAGTATTTT.

This clone has only a few counts. The chain has TRBV7-6 and TRBJ1-3, with D possibly matching TRBD1 (6 bases). The CDR3 contains 16 residues. Germline V CDR1 and CDR2: SGHVS, FNYEAQ. Between the trimmed V and J ends, which lost 2 bases and 0 bases, there was a span of 11 bases. Here the CDR3 reads CASSLTGTFSGNTIYF. CDR3 DNA sequence: TGTGCCAGCAGCTTAACAGGGACGTTCTCTGGAAACACCATATATTTT.

This chain uses TRBV5-4 with TRBJ2-7, with TRBD1 matching over 7 bases. J lost 0 bases, V lost 0 bases, and 0 bases had no gene match. This CDR3 is 14 amino acids long. Germline V lookup: CDR1 SGHNT, CDR2 YYREEE (reference sequence). The CDR3 DNA follows: TGTGCCAGCAGCTTGGGACAGGGCTCCTACGAGCAGTACTTC. This gives the protein CASSLGQGSYEQYF.

The chain couples TRBV5-1 to TRBJ1-3; a weak D match, TRBD1 (5 bases). V was cut by 0 bases and J by 8 bases, with 15 bases left in between. The CDR3 is made up of 15 amino acids. Per germline, CDR1 SGHRS and CDR2 YFSETQ. This chain's CDR3 is CASSLARQGGDTIYF. DNA for the CDR3: TGCGCCAGCAGCTTGGCCCGGCAGGGTGGGGACACCATATATTTT.

The chain uses TRBV5-1 and TRBJ1-4; the D is unclear. Germline V gene sequence: CDR1 SGHRS, CDR2 YFSETQ. The CDR3 spans 16 residues. Trimming removed 4 bases from V and 0 bases from J, with 13 bases in between. This chain's CDR3 is CASSLTPYTTNEKLFF. CDR3 in DNA: TGCGCCAGCAGCCTAACTCCCTATACAACTAATGAAAAACTGTTTTTT. The full variable domain, in which reference TRBV5-1 and TRBJ1-4 provide the parts outside the CDR3, is KAGVTQTPRYLIKTRGQQVTLSCSPISGHRSVSWYQQTPGQGLQFLFEYFSETQRNKGNFPGRFSGRQFSNSRSEMNVSTLELGDSALYLCASSLTPYTTNEKLFFGSGTQLSVL.

The chain is built from TRBV6-5 and TRBJ2-2, with 10 bases that match TRBD1. Germline CDR1 MNHEY, CDR2 SVGAGI. V lost 2 bases to trimming and J lost 4 bases; unmatched junction nucleotides: 1. This CDR3 is built from 15 residues. CDR3 in amino acids: CASSYGQGGTGELFF. CDR3 DNA: TGTGCCAGCAGTTACGGACAGGGGGGCACCGGGGAGCTGTTTTTT.

The chain joins TRBV19 to TRBJ2-1; 7 bases fit TRBD1. The V gene's germline CDR1 is LNHDA and CDR2 SQIVND (reference sequence). The CDR3 covers 15 residues. V was pared by 4 bases and J by 9 bases, with 12 bases of the junction left unmatched. CDR3 sequence reads: CASSTSRDSQAEQFF. DNA of the CDR3: TGTGCCAGTAGTACGTCCCGGGACAGTCAGGCTGAGCAGTTCTTC.

This clone was seen just once. The J gene is TRBJ2-6, the V gene TRBV6-2 or TRBV6-3, with D possibly TRBD2 on 5 matching bases. The germline V and J ends were trimmed by 4 bases and 4 bases, with 23 bases remaining between them. Germline lookup yields CDR1 MNHEY and CDR2 SVGEGT. This CDR3 region has 19 residues. The CDR3 DNA reads as TGTGCCAGCAGTTCCCACTCGGAGAGGGTCGCTCTGGGGGCCAACGTCCTGACTTTC. It translates to CASSSHSERVALGANVLTF.

This clone was counted a single time. V is TRBV7-8 and J is TRBJ2-1, with unresolved D. Trimming cost V 2 bases and J 8 bases, with 13 bases left between them. The CDR3 is 14 residues long. Germline CDR1 reads SGHVS; CDR2 reads FQNEAQ. The CDR3 bases are TGTGCCAGCAGCTTATCCCCGAGAATAGATGAGCAGTTCTTC. This sequence encodes CASSLSPRIDEQFF.

This chain links TRBV29-1 with TRBJ1-5; 10 nucleotides line up with TRBD1. V dropped 6 bases and J dropped 3; count of bases not matched to a gene: 8. The CDR3 spans 15 residues. Germline values: CDR1 SQVTM, CDR2 ANQGSEA. Here the CDR3 DNA reads TGCAGCGTCGCCCCGGGACAGGGGCACAATCAGCCCCAGCATTTT. It is translated as CSVAPGQGHNQPQHF.

The CDR3 loop reads CASSLEGRPTMGYNEQFF. In DNA form, the CDR3 reads TGCGCCAGCAGCTTGGAGGGGCGGCCCACTATGGGCTACAATGAGCAGTTCTTC. The gene calls are TRBV5-1 and TRBJ2-1; perhaps TRBD1 as D (5 bases). V lost 0 bases to trimming and J lost 3 bases, with 19 bases between them. Per germline, CDR1 SGHRS and CDR2 YFSETQ. This CDR3 contains 18 residues. The complete variable domain, with remaining parts taken from reference TRBV5-1 and TRBJ2-1, reads KAGVTQTPRYLIKTRGQQVTLSCSPISGHRSVSWYQQTPGQGLQFLFEYFSETQRNKGNFPGRFSGRQFSNSRSEMNVSTLELGDSALYLCASSLEGRPTMGYNEQFFGPGTRLTVL.